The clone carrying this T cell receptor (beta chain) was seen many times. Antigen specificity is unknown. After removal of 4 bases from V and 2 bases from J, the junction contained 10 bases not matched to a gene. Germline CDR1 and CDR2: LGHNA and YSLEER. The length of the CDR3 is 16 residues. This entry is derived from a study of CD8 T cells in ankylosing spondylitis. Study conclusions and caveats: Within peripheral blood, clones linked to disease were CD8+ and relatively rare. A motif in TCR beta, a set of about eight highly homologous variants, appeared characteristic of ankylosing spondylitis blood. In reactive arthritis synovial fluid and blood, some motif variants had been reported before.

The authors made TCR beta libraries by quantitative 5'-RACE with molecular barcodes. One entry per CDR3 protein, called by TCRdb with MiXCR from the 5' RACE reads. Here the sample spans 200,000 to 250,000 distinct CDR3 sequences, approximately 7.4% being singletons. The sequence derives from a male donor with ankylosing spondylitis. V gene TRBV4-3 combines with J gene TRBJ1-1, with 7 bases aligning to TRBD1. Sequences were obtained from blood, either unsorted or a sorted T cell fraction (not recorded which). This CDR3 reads CASSRAPGTENTEAFF. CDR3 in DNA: TGCGCCAGCAGCCGAGCCCCCGGGACAGAAAACACTGAAGCTTTCTTT.